This TCR beta chain was sequenced for a study of OX40 agonist ivuxolimab in advanced cancers. Repertoires were generated with immunoSEQ multiplex PCR, while TCRdb's copy carries only in-frame clones and drops some. Of 30,000 to 40,000 clones detected, around nine tenths appear once; the ten largest clones hold roughly 9.1%. The CDR3 is 15 amino acids. J lost 2 bases, V lost 4 bases, and 8 bases had no gene match. The germline V gene has CDR1 SEHNR and CDR2 FQNEAQ (reference sequence). The source of this sequence is an adult with an advanced solid tumor such as melanoma, head and neck, liver or kidney cancer. The sequenced sample was CD4+ or CD8+ T cells sorted from blood, obtained in a trial of the OX40 agonist ivuxolimab. The chain joins TRBV7-9 to TRBJ2-7; 7 bases are a match to TRBD2. CDR3 region: CASSSSRGDTYEQYF. DNA for the CDR3: TGTGCCAGCAGCTCCTCTCGGGGGGATACCTACGAGCAGTACTTC.